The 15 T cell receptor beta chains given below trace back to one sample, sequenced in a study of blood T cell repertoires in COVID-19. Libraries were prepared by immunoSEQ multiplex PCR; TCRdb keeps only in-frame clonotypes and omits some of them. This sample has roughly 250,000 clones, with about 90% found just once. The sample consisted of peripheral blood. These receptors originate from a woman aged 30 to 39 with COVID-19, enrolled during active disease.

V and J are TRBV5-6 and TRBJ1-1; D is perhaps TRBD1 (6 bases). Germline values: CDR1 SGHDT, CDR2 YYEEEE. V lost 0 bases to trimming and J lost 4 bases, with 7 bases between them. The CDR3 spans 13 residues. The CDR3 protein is CASSLGTVTEAFF. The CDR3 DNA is TGTGCCAGCAGCTTGGGGACAGTCACTGAAGCTTTCTTT.

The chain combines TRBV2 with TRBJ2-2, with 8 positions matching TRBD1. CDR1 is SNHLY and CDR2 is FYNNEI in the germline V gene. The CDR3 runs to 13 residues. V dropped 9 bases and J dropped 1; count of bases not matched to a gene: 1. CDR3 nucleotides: TGTGCCAGAGACAGGGGGAACACCGGGGAGCTGTTTTTT. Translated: CARDRGNTGELFF.

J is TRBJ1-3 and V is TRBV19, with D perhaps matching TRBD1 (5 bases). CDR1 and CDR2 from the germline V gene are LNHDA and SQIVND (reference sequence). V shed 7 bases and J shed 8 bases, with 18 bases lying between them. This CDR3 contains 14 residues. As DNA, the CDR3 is TGTGCCAGTACCAGGGATCAAATAGGAGACACCATATATTTT. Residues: CASTRDQIGDTIYF.

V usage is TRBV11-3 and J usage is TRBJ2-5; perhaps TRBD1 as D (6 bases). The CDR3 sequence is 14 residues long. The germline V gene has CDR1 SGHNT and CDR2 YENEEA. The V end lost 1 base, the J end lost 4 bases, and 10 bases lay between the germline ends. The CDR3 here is CASSLGQGPETQYF. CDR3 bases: TGTGCCAGCAGCTTAGGGCAGGGGCCAGAGACCCAGTACTTC.

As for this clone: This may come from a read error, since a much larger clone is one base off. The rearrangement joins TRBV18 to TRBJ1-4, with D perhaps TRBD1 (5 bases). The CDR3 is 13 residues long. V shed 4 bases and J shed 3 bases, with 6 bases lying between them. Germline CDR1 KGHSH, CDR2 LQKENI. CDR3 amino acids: CASSQGSNEKLFF. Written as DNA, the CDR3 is TGTGCCAGCTCACAGGGGTCTAATGAAAAACTGTTTTTT.

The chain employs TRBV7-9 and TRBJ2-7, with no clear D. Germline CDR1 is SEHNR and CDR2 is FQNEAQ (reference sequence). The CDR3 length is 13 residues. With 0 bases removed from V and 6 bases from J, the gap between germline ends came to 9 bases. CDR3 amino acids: CASSLASRGEQYF. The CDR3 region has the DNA TGTGCCAGCAGCTTAGCCAGCCGCGGCGAGCAGTACTTC.

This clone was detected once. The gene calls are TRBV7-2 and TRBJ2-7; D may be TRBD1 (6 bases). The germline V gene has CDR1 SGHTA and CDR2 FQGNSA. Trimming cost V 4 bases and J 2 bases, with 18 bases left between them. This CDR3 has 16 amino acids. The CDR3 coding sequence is TGTGCCAGCAGCTCACCGAGGACAGCGCAAACCTACGAGCAGTACTTC. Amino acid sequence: CASSSPRTAQTYEQYF.

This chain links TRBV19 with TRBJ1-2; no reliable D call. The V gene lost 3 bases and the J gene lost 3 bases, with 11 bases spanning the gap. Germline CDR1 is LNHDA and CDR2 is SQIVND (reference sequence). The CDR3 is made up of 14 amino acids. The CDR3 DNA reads TGTGCCAGTAGTATGGGAGAATTTGACTATGGCTACACCTTC. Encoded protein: CASSMGEFDYGYTF.

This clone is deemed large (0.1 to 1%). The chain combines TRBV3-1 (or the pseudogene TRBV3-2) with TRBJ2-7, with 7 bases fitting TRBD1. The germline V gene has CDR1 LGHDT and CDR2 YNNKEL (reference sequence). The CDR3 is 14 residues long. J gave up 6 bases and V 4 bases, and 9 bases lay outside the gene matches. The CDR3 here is CASSLVRGGGEQYF. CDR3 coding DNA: TGTGCCAGCAGCCTAGTGAGAGGGGGCGGCGAGCAGTACTTC.

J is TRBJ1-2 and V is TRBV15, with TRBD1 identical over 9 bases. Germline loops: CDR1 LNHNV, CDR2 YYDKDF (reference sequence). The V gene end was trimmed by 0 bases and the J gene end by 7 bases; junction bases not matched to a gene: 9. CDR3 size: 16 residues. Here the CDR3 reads CATSRDRDRVGSGYTF. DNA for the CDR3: TGTGCCACCAGCAGAGATAGGGACAGGGTTGGATCTGGCTACACCTTC.

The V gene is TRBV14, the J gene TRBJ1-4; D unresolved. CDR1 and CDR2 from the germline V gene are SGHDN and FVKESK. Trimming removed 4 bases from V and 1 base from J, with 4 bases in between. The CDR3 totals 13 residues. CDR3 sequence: CASSPRTNEKLFF. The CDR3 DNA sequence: TGTGCCAGCAGCCCCAGAACTAATGAAAAACTGTTTTTT. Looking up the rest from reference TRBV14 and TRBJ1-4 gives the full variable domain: EAGVTQFPSHSVIEKGQTVTLRCDPISGHDNLYWYRRVMGKEIKFLLHFVKESKQDESGMPNNRFLAERTGGTYSTLKVQPAELEDSGVYFCASSPRTNEKLFFGSGTQLSVL.

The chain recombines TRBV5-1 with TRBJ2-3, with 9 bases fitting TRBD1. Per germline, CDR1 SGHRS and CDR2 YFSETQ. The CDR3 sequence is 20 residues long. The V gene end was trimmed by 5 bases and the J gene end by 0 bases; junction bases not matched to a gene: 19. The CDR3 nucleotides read TGCGCCAGCAGAGGTCGAGGGGACAGGGCACATGGTGCTAGCACAGATACGCAGTATTTT. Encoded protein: CASRGRGDRAHGASTDTQYF.

The CDR3 DNA reads as TGTGCCAGCAGTTTATCGTGGGGAGGCTCACCCCTCCACTTT. Protein sequence: CASSLSWGGSPLHF. The chain uses TRBV27 and TRBJ1-6; D call uncertain. CDR1 MNHEY and CDR2 SMNVEV come from the germline V gene (reference sequence). Trimming cost V 0 bases and J 10 bases, with 10 bases left between them. The CDR3 runs 14 residues.

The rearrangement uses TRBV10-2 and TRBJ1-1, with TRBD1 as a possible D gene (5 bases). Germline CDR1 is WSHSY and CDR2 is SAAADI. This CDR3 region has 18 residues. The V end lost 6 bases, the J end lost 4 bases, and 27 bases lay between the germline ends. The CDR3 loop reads CASSGGRVGRGKGTEAFF. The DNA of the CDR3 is TGCGCCAGCAGCGGGGGGAGAGTGGGGAGGGGCAAGGGCACTGAAGCTTTCTTT.

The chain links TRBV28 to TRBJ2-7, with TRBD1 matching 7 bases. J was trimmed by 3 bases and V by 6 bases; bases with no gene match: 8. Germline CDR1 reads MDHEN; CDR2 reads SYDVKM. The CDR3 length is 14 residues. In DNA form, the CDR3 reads TGTGCCAGCAGACCGGGACAGATTCTCTACGAGCAGTACTTC. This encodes CASRPGQILYEQYF.